This T cell receptor (beta chain) originates from a study of blood T cell repertoires in COVID-19 (dated by TCRdb to 2018 to 2021). Notes on the research overall: Collaborator samples came from the United States, Italy and Spain and covered acute and convalescent phases of COVID-19. Where available, HLA class I and class II types were obtained from metadata supplied by the sample provider rather than from assay-based typing. The repertoires were released in a freely available public database intended as a resource for research on the immune response to SARS-CoV-2. Samples were obtained from the ongoing ImmuneRACE study (first 160 participants) and from 1,000 to 1,500 subjects provided by 6 global collaborators. The sample metadata nearly always contained a de-identified subject ID, COVID-19 status, age in years and sex. The prospective study material was composed of cDNA or gDNA derived from T cells, B-cell-depleted T cells, or PBMCs. Subjects who had been exposed to COVID-19, were actively infected with it, or had recovered from it provided the deeply sampled blood TCRbeta repertoires that made up the dataset.

General conclusions and limits of the study: The amount of clinical and demographic metadata varied by source and participant and was provided uncurated.

TCRbeta CDR3 regions were amplified from genomic DNA by means of the immunoSEQ Assay, a bias-controlled multiplex PCR. Concerning the study's data processing: Nucleated cell counts per sample were estimated from amplification of reference gene primers within the assay. To quantify the absolute abundance of each unique TCRbeta CDR3 rearrangement, sequence reads were collapsed and filtered. For each sample, productive Simpson clonality was calculated as the square root of Simpson's diversity index across productive rearrangements. The immuneACCESS repertoire file appears here via TCRdb, limited to in-frame rearrangements. These files lack a portion of the clones; in checked studies, under half of the deficit traces to unresolved V genes, and the cause of the others is not known. The V and J calls and the clone size are those of that table, but D and trimming were determined from the DNA. Across this sample there are 150,000 to 200,000 clones, with approximately 83% seen only once. The ten most abundant clones make up under 9.5% of the sample.

Collaborating institutions collected whole blood in K2EDTA tubes following their own protocols. Collaborator samples were shipped for TCRbeta analysis as frozen whole blood, isolated PBMCs, or DNA extracted from either sample type. V has 6 bases trimmed and J has 4 bases trimmed; junction bases matching no gene number 9. The CDR3 measures 15 amino acids from cysteine to phenylalanine. Only the CDR3 DNA stays, 45 bases, in frame from base 1. Per the germline V gene, MNHEY is the CDR1 and SVGAGI is the CDR2. Comments on this clone: What antigen it recognizes has not been identified. No base-level quality is on record; no much larger clone is a single base apart.

The clonotype originates from a man over 45 with active or convalescent COVID-19. The chain employs TRBV6-5 and TRBJ2-5, and TRBD1 matches 9 of the central bases. The sequenced sample consisted of peripheral blood. The DNA sequence is given as TGTGCCAGCAGACCTACAGGGGGCGGTGGAGAGACCCAGTACTTC. This codes for CASRPTGGGGETQYF.